This passage covers 22 T cell receptor beta chains from one sample sequenced in a study of cytomegalovirus exposure and HLA in healthy donors. A multiplex PCR was run with 60 Vbeta primers and 13 Jbeta primers. TCRdb's table, derived via immunoSEQ multiplex PCR, lists solely in-frame clones and lacks some. The table records more than 45,000 clones, 65% to 80% of them present only once. The specimen was PBMCs. These receptors came from a man aged 25 to 40 in good health and CMV-seronegative.

This clone was counted only a few times. The rearrangement joins TRBV2 to TRBJ2-3; D is unresolved. The V and J ends lost 5 bases and 4 bases respectively, with 13 bases between them. Germline V gene lookup returns CDR1 SNHLY and CDR2 FYNNEI. This CDR3 has 14 amino acids. The CDR3 DNA is TGTGCCAGCAGTCGTAGTAGAAGCGCAGATACGCAGTATTTT. This codes for CASSRSRSADTQYF.

The chain couples TRBV19 to TRBJ2-3; TRBD1 might be the D (6 bases). The CDR3 totals 14 residues. Germline CDR1 LNHDA, CDR2 SQIVND (reference sequence). The V and J ends lost 5 bases and 6 bases respectively, with 15 bases between them. CDR3 DNA: TGTGCCAGTAGTCCTAGTCAGGGGTGGGATACGCAGTATTTT. Its protein is CASSPSQGWDTQYF.

This rearrangement joins TRBV30 to TRBJ1-5, with D maybe TRBD1 (5 bases). V was shortened by 5 bases and J by 3 bases, with 17 bases between the two germline ends. The CDR3 sequence is 15 residues long. The germline gives CDR1 GTSNPN, CDR2 SVGIG (reference sequence). The CDR3 is CAWRPPGLLNQPQHF. In DNA form, the CDR3 reads TGTGCCTGGCGCCCCCCGGGACTGCTCAATCAGCCCCAGCATTTT.

The chain recombines TRBV7-6 with TRBJ1-1; D possibly corresponds to TRBD1 (6 bases). The CDR3 runs to 13 residues. V lost 4 bases to trimming and J lost 2 bases, with 8 bases between them. CDR1 SGHVS and CDR2 FNYEAQ come from the germline V gene. CDR3 bases: TGTGCCAGCAGCTACAGGGAAAACACTGAAGCTTTCTTT. This gives the protein CASSYRENTEAFF.

This clone was picked up a small number of times. The likely explanation is a read error, given a far larger clone one base away. The conserved final phenylalanine or tryptophan is absent from the CDR3, which likely points to a read error. This same CDR3 is encoded by further DNA sequences in the sample. V gene TRBV27 combines with J gene TRBJ1-2; 7 bases fit TRBD1. The trim removed 4 bases at V and 7 bases at J, leaving 9 bases unmatched. Germline CDR1 reads MNHEY; CDR2 reads SMNVEV (reference sequence). CDR3 length equals 14 residues. The CDR3 is CASSSLAGGIGYTV. CDR3 coding DNA: TGTGCCAGCAGTTCACTGGCAGGGGGTATTGGCTACACCGTC.

This clone was counted only a few times. This chain links TRBV19 with TRBJ2-1, with D perhaps matching TRBD2 (7 bases). Trimming shortened V by 2 bases and J by 7 bases, and 15 bases separated the two germline ends. Per the germline V gene, CDR1 is LNHDA and CDR2 is SQIVND (reference sequence). CDR3 length: 15 amino acids. The CDR3 DNA is TGTGCCAGTAGTATACTCGGACTAGGGGGGAATGAGCAGTTCTTC. As protein: CASSILGLGGNEQFF.

This clone was picked up a small number of times. This rearrangement joins TRBV5-1 to TRBJ1-5; D is undetermined. The CDR3 is 13 amino acids. The V end was cut by 4 bases, the J end by 0 bases, with 5 bases between. Germline assignment: CDR1 SGHRS and CDR2 YFSETQ. This CDR3 is CASSESSNQPQHF. In DNA, the CDR3 is TGCGCCAGCAGCGAGAGTAGCAATCAGCCCCAGCATTTT.

This rearrangement joins TRBV5-4 to TRBJ2-1, with 14 positions matching TRBD2. After removal of 0 bases from V and 6 bases from J, the junction contained 2 bases not matched to a gene. CDR3 size: 16 residues. Germline V gives CDR1 SGHNT, CDR2 YYREEE (reference sequence). The CDR3 spells CASSLGGLAGVNEQFF. The CDR3 nucleotides are TGTGCCAGCAGCTTGGGGGGACTAGCGGGAGTCAATGAGCAGTTCTTC.

V and J are TRBV7-2 and TRBJ2-5, with 8 positions matching TRBD2. Trimming took 6 bases from V and 2 from J; bases not matched to a gene: 14. The V gene's germline CDR1 is SGHTA and CDR2 FQGNSA. This CDR3 has 17 amino acids. The CDR3 here is CASRDASPGGIQETQYF. As DNA, the CDR3 is TGTGCCAGCAGAGACGCAAGCCCGGGGGGGATTCAAGAGACCCAGTACTTC. The full variable domain, in which reference TRBV7-2 and TRBJ2-5 provide the parts outside the CDR3, is GAGVSQSPSNKVTEKGKDVELRCDPISGHTALYWYRQSLGQGLEFLIYFQGNSAPDKSGLPSDRFSAERTGGSVSTLTIQRTQQEDSAVYLCASRDASPGGIQETQYFGPGTRLLVL.

This clone was seen a few times. V is TRBV11-2 and J is TRBJ1-3; unclear D gene. Looked up from germline, CDR1 is SGHAT and CDR2 is FQNNGV. Trimming stripped 5 bases from V and 4 bases from J, with 15 bases between. This CDR3 contains 15 residues. The CDR3 sequence is CASSLRENPGNTIYF. CDR3 DNA sequence: TGTGCCAGCAGCCTTCGGGAGAATCCAGGAAACACCATATATTTT.

The chain employs TRBV4-2 and TRBJ2-1; 7 bases agree with TRBD2. Germline lookup yields CDR1 LGHNA and CDR2 YNFKEQ. Trimming took 4 bases from V and 10 from J; bases not matched to a gene: 13. The CDR3 sequence is 15 residues long. CDR3 amino acids: CASSPELAVLGEQFF. The CDR3 bases are TGTGCCAGCAGCCCTGAGCTAGCGGTACTGGGGGAGCAGTTCTTC.

This rearrangement joins TRBV19 to TRBJ2-2; a possible D gene is TRBD2 (5 bases). The CDR3 runs 14 residues. V lost 4 bases and J 7 bases, leaving 13 bases between the germline ends. Per germline, CDR1 LNHDA and CDR2 SQIVND (reference sequence). The CDR3 protein is CASSRPSSYGELFF. CDR3 sequence (DNA): TGTGCCAGTAGTAGGCCTAGCTCCTACGGGGAGCTGTTTTTT.

The V and J genes are TRBV5-6 and TRBJ2-5, with TRBD2 as a possible D gene (5 bases). The CDR3 runs to 13 residues. Germline V gene lookup returns CDR1 SGHDT and CDR2 YYEEEE. Trimming removed 0 bases at V and 3 bases at J, with 6 bases between. CDR3 sequence (DNA): TGTGCCAGCAGCTTGGTCGGGGAAGAGACCCAGTACTTC. This translates into CASSLVGEETQYF.

This clone was seen a handful of times. The chain uses TRBV7-9 and TRBJ1-1; D may be TRBD1 (5 bases). Germline V gene lookup returns CDR1 SEHNR and CDR2 FQNEAQ (reference sequence). The CDR3 consists of 14 residues. The V end lost 5 bases, the J end lost 4 bases, and 14 bases lay between the germline ends. This CDR3 reads CASSPIPQGTEAFF. The CDR3 coding sequence is TGTGCCAGCAGCCCTATCCCCCAGGGCACTGAAGCTTTCTTT. The full variable domain, in which reference TRBV7-9 and TRBJ1-1 provide the parts outside the CDR3, is DTGVSQNPRHKITKRGQNVTFRCDPISEHNRLYWYRQTLGQGPEFLTYFQNEAQLEKSRLLSDRFSAERPKGSFSTLEIQRTEQGDSAMYLCASSPIPQGTEAFFGQGTRLTVV.

The rearrangement links TRBV2 to TRBJ2-1; D is possibly TRBD2 (6 bases). The V end lost 3 bases, the J end lost 9 bases, and 12 bases lay between the germline ends. This CDR3 has 13 residues. From germline, CDR1 is SNHLY and CDR2 FYNNEI. The CDR3 sequence: CASSDRGILEQFF. The CDR3 bases are TGTGCCAGCAGTGATCGCGGGATCCTTGAGCAGTTCTTC.

The gene calls are TRBV28 and TRBJ1-2; D is unresolved. Germline CDR1 MDHEN, CDR2 SYDVKM. Trimming removed 6 bases from V and 3 bases from J, with 17 bases in between. The CDR3 totals 15 residues. This chain's CDR3 is CASRRYRHAYYGYTF. The CDR3 region has the DNA TGTGCCAGCAGGAGATATCGACATGCCTACTATGGCTACACCTTC.

V is TRBV5-6 and J is TRBJ1-4, with 7 positions matching TRBD1. V lost 4 bases, J lost 1 base, and 10 bases stayed unmatched. From germline, CDR1 is SGHDT and CDR2 YYEEEE. The CDR3 is 17 residues long. The CDR3 spells CASSQTVGQETNEKLFF. The CDR3 DNA reads as TGTGCCAGCAGCCAGACAGTCGGACAGGAAACTAATGAAAAACTGTTTTTT.

The chain is built from TRBV29-1 and TRBJ2-7; 9 bases are shared with TRBD1. The CDR3 contains 13 residues. Unmatched junction bases numbered 4, after V lost 4 bases and J lost 3 bases. Germline V CDR1 and CDR2: SQVTM, ANQGSEA. The CDR3 sequence: CSVVRTGVYEQYF. CDR3 nucleotide sequence: TGCAGCGTTGTTCGGACAGGGGTCTACGAGCAGTACTTC.

V usage is TRBV10-1 and J usage is TRBJ2-1; a weak D match, TRBD1 (6 bases). V was cut by 2 bases and J by 9 bases, with 14 bases left in between. Germline-derived CDR1 and CDR2 are WNHNN and SYGVQD (reference sequence). This CDR3 comprises 14 residues. This chain's CDR3 is CASSEDGTSGEQFF. The CDR3, as DNA: TGCGCCAGCAGTGAGGACGGGACAAGCGGTGAGCAGTTCTTC.

This clone was observed a few times. The rearrangement uses TRBV5-4 and TRBJ2-1, with D unclear. Germline CDR1 reads SGHNT; CDR2 reads YYREEE (reference sequence). The V end lost 3 bases, the J end lost 7 bases, and 8 bases lay between the germline ends. There are 12 residues in the CDR3. CDR3 sequence: CASSSLSNEQFF. CDR3 bases: TGTGCCAGCAGCTCCCTTTCGAATGAGCAGTTCTTC.

This chain joins TRBV5-1 and TRBJ2-1; TRBD2 aligns across 7 bases. The CDR3 length is 15 residues. The V and J ends lost 4 bases and 8 bases, in that order; junction bases with no gene match: 12. Germline V CDR1 and CDR2: SGHRS, YFSETQ. The CDR3 loop reads CASSPVGGRDDEQFF. For the CDR3, the DNA is TGCGCCAGCAGCCCGGTGGGGGGGAGGGACGATGAGCAGTTCTTC.

This clone was seen a few times. This chain uses TRBV5-6 with TRBJ2-7, with TRBD2 identical over 7 bases. V shed 1 base and J 2 bases; nucleotides not matched to a gene: 6. In germline, CDR1 is SGHDT, CDR2 YYEEEE. This CDR3 is 15 amino acids long. The CDR3 nucleotides are TGTGCCAGCAGCTTGTCGGGGGGTTCCACCTACGAGCAGTACTTC. As protein: CASSLSGGSTYEQYF.